These 10 T cell receptor beta chains originate from one sample sequenced in a study of shared clonotypes between healthy human individuals. The protocol was immunoSEQ multiplex PCR, while the TCRdb copy is restricted to in-frame clones and leaves out a portion. The sample includes 950,000 to 1,100,000 clones, about 84% seen only once; the top ten take under 0.8%. The sequencing sample was made of memory CD4+ T cells from PBMCs. The subset was: CD45RA-negative fraction. Source of these receptors: a man aged 18 to 35 in good health. Some clones in this sample may be carry-over from other donors' samples.

For this clone: It differs at one base from a far larger clone, so likely a read error. The sample holds other DNA sequences that translate to the same CDR3. The chain has TRBV30 and TRBJ1-2; 7 bases are shared with TRBD1. Germline V lookup: CDR1 GTSNPN, CDR2 SVGIG (reference sequence). The CDR3 covers 12 residues. The V and J ends lost 2 bases and 8 bases, in that order; junction bases with no gene match: 5. DNA of the CDR3: TGTGCCTGGAGTCCGAGACAGGGAGGCTACACCTTC. Amino acids: CAWSPRQGGYTF.

The chain is built from TRBV5-1 and TRBJ1-2; D is unclear. Germline CDR1 is SGHRS and CDR2 is YFSETQ. The CDR3 spans 16 residues. Trimming stripped 0 bases from V and 8 bases from J, with 20 bases between. Here the CDR3 DNA reads TGCGCCAGCAGCTTGGACCCCTCCGACCGGGTGGGGGGCTACACCTTC. Residues: CASSLDPSDRVGGYTF.

The chain uses TRBV13 and TRBJ2-1, with unresolved D. V was pared by 2 bases and J by 9 bases, with 17 bases between. The CDR3 loop spans 15 amino acids. Germline CDR1 PRHDT, CDR2 FYEKMQ (reference sequence). The CDR3 DNA sequence: TGTGCCAGCAGCTTACAACCGGGCAGCCTCGCTGAGCAGTTCTTC. This translates into CASSLQPGSLAEQFF.

This chain uses TRBV27 with TRBJ1-2, with D possibly matching TRBD1 (6 bases). The CDR3 length is 16 residues. Germline V gene data show CDR1 as MNHEY and CDR2 as SMNVEV (reference sequence). Trimming pared 5 bases from V and 8 bases from J, leaving 24 bases between. The chain's CDR3 is CASSPPGAGAPGGYTF. The CDR3 nucleotides read TGTGCCAGCAGTCCCCCTGGAGCGGGGGCGCCGGGAGGCTACACCTTC.

This chain uses TRBV27 with TRBJ2-3; D unclear. The CDR3 contains 18 residues. The V end was cut by 0 bases, the J end by 5 bases, with 21 bases between. CDR1 and CDR2 (germline): MNHEY, SMNVEV (reference sequence). The CDR3 here is CASSLSPAGPTTGDTQYF. The DNA of the CDR3 is TGTGCCAGCAGTTTATCCCCAGCAGGACCCACGACGGGAGATACGCAGTATTTT.

The J gene is TRBJ1-4, the V gene TRBV7-9, with D possibly TRBD1 on 5 matching bases. The ends were cut back, 2 bases at V and 7 bases at J, with 14 bases in the middle. CDR3 length equals 15 residues. Germline CDR1 is SEHNR and CDR2 is FQNEAQ (reference sequence). The CDR3 loop is CASSLWGQGGEKLFF. CDR3 nucleotides: TGTGCCAGCAGCTTATGGGGCCAGGGCGGTGAAAAACTGTTTTTT.

The V call is TRBV12-5, the J call TRBJ2-2; no definite D call. The CDR3 spans 14 residues. Germline CDR1 is LGHNT and CDR2 is FRNRAP. Trimming stripped 1 base from V and 4 bases from J, with 7 bases between. CDR3 residues: CASGLGGSTGELFF. CDR3 in DNA: TGTGCTAGTGGTTTGGGGGGAAGCACCGGGGAGCTGTTTTTT.

V usage is TRBV10-3 and J usage is TRBJ1-2; D is ambiguous. The CDR3 covers 13 residues. Germline loops: CDR1 ENHRY, CDR2 SYGVKD. V lost 3 bases to trimming and J lost 3 bases, with 8 bases between them. The CDR3 DNA reads as TGTGCCATCAGTGACAATAGGGACTATGGCTACACCTTC. It codes for CAISDNRDYGYTF.

The genes are TRBV11-3 and TRBJ2-2; 8 positions match TRBD1. The CDR3 runs 17 residues. The trim removed 1 base at V and 4 bases at J, leaving 8 bases unmatched. Germline CDR1 and CDR2: SGHNT and YENEEA. The CDR3 DNA reads TGTGCCAGCAGCTTAGCCCTCGACAGGGGAGGCACCGGGGAGCTGTTTTTT. It translates to CASSLALDRGGTGELFF.

The chain carries TRBV11-3 and TRBJ2-3; 9 bases map to TRBD1. With 5 bases clipped from V and 6 bases from J, the junction kept 9 bases outside the gene matches. There are 15 residues in the CDR3. The germline gives CDR1 SGHNT, CDR2 YENEEA. CDR3 in DNA: TGTGCCAGCAGCCAGCGAACAGGGGGCGAGGATACGCAGTATTTT. Encoded protein: CASSQRTGGEDTQYF. Based on the CDR3 plus reference TRBV11-3 and TRBJ2-3, the full variable domain is EAGVVQSPRYKIIEKKQPVAFWCNPISGHNTLYWYLQNLGQGPELLIRYENEEAVDDSQLPKDRFSAERLKGVDSTLKIQPAELGDSAVYLCASSQRTGGEDTQYFGPGTRLTVL.